This T cell receptor (beta chain) was obtained from a study of T cell responses to AZD1222 COVID-19 vaccine. Data came from immunoSEQ multiplex PCR; TCRdb stores just in-frame clones and leaves some out. The table records fewer than 130,000 clones, roughly 92% of them present only once. This clone appeared a single time. The clonotype comes from an adult who received the AZD1222 COVID-19 vaccine. The sample was peripheral blood, taken 28 days after the second AZD1222 dose.

As DNA, the CDR3 is TGTGCCAGCAGCTTGGGGCCCCAGGGGGCGGATGAAAAACTGTTTTTT. Translating gives CASSLGPQGADEKLFF. The V and J genes are TRBV5-4 and TRBJ1-4; 8 bases line up with TRBD1. V shed 0 bases and J 6 bases; nucleotides not matched to a gene: 7. Germline CDR1 and CDR2: SGHNT and YYREEE (reference sequence). CDR3 length equals 16 residues.